Detailed here is one T cell receptor beta chain. Its antigen is as yet unknown. This sample was included in a study of cytomegalovirus exposure and HLA in healthy donors. Turning to the study itself: Across 300 to 400 genotyped donors, approximately 80% landed in the Caucasian-associated ancestry cluster.

Study-wide results and limits: In a later analysis, at a false discovery rate of 0.05, about 17,000 TCR beta sequences matched HLA alleles. Productive status was seen about 87% or about 30% of the time for most TCR beta V segments in an earlier analysis. Common viral pathogens (according to a later analysis) appeared linked to several of the most significant clusters.

V dropped 5 bases and J dropped 6 bases, with 11 bases sitting between them. The CDR3 runs to 14 residues. In germline, CDR1 is SNHLY, CDR2 FYNNEI. 60 Vbeta and 13 Jbeta primers were used in PCR. TCRdb's copy holds only in-frame clones and misses some; the assay was immunoSEQ multiplex PCR. The sample lists 120,000 to 150,000 clones; over 70% were seen once. The TCR originated in a woman between 35 and 50 years old in good health and CMV-seropositive. Material: PBMCs. The rearrangement uses TRBV2 and TRBJ2-6, with TRBD2 as a possible D gene (5 bases). The CDR3, as DNA: TGTGCCAGCAGTCTGGACGGGGAGGCCAACGTCCTGACTTTC. Encoded protein: CASSLDGEANVLTF.